Below are 27 T cell receptor beta chains sequenced from a single sample in a study of blood T cell repertoires in COVID-19. TCRdb keeps only in-frame clones here, not all; method: immunoSEQ multiplex PCR. The sample shows about 120,000 clones, around 78% of them seen only once. Sequenced sample: peripheral blood. Every receptor here comes from a man aged 65-85 years with acute or convalescent COVID-19.

This clone showed up just a few times. The chain couples TRBV5-4 to TRBJ1-2; TRBD1 matches at 7 bases. The CDR3 sequence is 14 residues long. CDR1 and CDR2 from the germline V gene are SGHNT and YYREEE (reference sequence). V lost 3 bases, J lost 0 bases, and 2 bases stayed unmatched. The CDR3 DNA follows: TGTGCCAGCAGCTCGGGACAGACTAACTATGGCTACACCTTC. Protein product: CASSSGQTNYGYTF.

This clone was counted between two and nine times. The genes are TRBV5-1 and TRBJ2-7; D may be TRBD2 (6 bases). The V gene lost 4 bases and the J gene lost 0 bases, with 11 bases spanning the gap. Germline lookup yields CDR1 SGHRS and CDR2 YFSETQ. There are 14 residues in the CDR3. The DNA for the CDR3 is TGCGCCAGCAGCGGACTACTCAGCTCCTACGAGCAGTACTTC. Encoded protein: CASSGLLSSYEQYF.

The DNA of the CDR3 is TGTGCCAGCAGCACCCCCTCGGCGTACGGCGGGAGTGCTTTCTTT. Protein product: CASSTPSAYGGSAFF. This rearrangement joins TRBV7-6 to TRBJ1-1; no clear D gene. Trimming stripped 5 bases from V and 11 bases from J, with 24 bases between. Germline loops: CDR1 SGHVS, CDR2 FNYEAQ. This CDR3 is 15 amino acids long. Filled out from reference TRBV7-6 and TRBJ1-1, the complete variable domain reads GAGVSQSPRYKVTKRGQDVALRCDPISGHVSLYWYRQALGQGPEFLTYFNYEAQQDKSGLPNDRFSAERPEGSISTLTIQRTEQRDSAMYRCASSTPSAYGGSAFFGQGTRLTVV.

This chain connects TRBV4-1 to TRBJ2-7; 10 bases are shared with TRBD1. This CDR3 has 15 residues. Germline V gene lookup returns CDR1 MGHRA and CDR2 YSYEKL. V trimming: 5 bases; J trimming: 4 bases; junction bases outside the gene matches: 8. The CDR3 DNA follows: TGCGCCAGCAGCAGACAGGGGGCGATTGTATACGAGCAGTACTTC. Translation: CASSRQGAIVYEQYF.

This chain joins TRBV3-1 (or the pseudogene TRBV3-2) and TRBJ2-7, with 7 bases that match TRBD2. From germline, CDR1 is LGHDT and CDR2 YNNKEL (reference sequence). CDR3 size: 15 residues. V trimming: 4 bases; J trimming: 2 bases; junction bases outside the gene matches: 8. The CDR3, as DNA: TGTGCCAGCAGCCCTCTGGGAGGGCGGACCTACGAGCAGTACTTC. Translating gives CASSPLGGRTYEQYF.

This chain links TRBV18 with TRBJ2-4; unclear D gene. This CDR3 comprises 16 residues. Deletions cut 3 bases from V and 0 bases from J, with 12 bases between. From germline, CDR1 is KGHSH and CDR2 LQKENI. The CDR3 coding sequence is TGTGCCAGCTCACCGCCAGGATCACTAGCCAAAAACATTCAGTACTTC. Encoded protein: CASSPPGSLAKNIQYF. The entire variable domain, with the rest obtained from reference TRBV18 and TRBJ2-4, is as follows: NAGVMQNPRHLVRRRGQEARLRCSPMKGHSHVYWYRQLPEEGLKFMVYLQKENIIDESGMPKERFSAEFPKEGPSILRIQQVVRGDSAAYFCASSPPGSLAKNIQYFGAGTRLSVL.

This rearrangement joins TRBV19 to TRBJ2-7; possibly TRBD2 for D (7 bases). The CDR3 runs 14 residues. Germline V gene lookup returns CDR1 LNHDA and CDR2 SQIVND (reference sequence). V was shortened by 6 bases and J by 5 bases, with 17 bases between the two germline ends. CDR3 region: CASSRGAFFHEQYF. CDR3 in DNA: TGTGCCAGTAGCCGGGGGGCGTTTTTCCACGAGCAGTACTTC.

V usage is TRBV11-2 and J usage is TRBJ2-1, with 8 bases identical to TRBD2. Germline V gene sequence: CDR1 SGHAT, CDR2 FQNNGV. CDR3 length: 15 residues. Losses at the gene ends were 1 base for V and 9 bases for J; bases not matched to a gene: 8. The CDR3 DNA follows: TGTGCCAGCAGCTTAGTCGGGGGGGCCGAGTTTGAGCAGTTCTTC. Protein: CASSLVGGAEFEQFF.

The rearrangement links TRBV6-6 to TRBJ1-2; D gene unclear. Trimming took off 7 bases at V and 7 bases at J, with 16 bases between the two ends. Germline V gene sequence: CDR1 MNHNY, CDR2 SVGAGI (reference sequence). The length of the CDR3 is 13 residues. CDR3 in DNA: TGTGCCAGCAAAGGAGGAGGGTTAATTGGCTACACCTTC. This codes for CASKGGGLIGYTF.

The V and J genes are TRBV7-8 and TRBJ2-3; 7 bases are a match to TRBD2. CDR1 is SGHVS, CDR2 FQNEAQ, per germline. CDR3 length equals 18 residues. V dropped 5 bases and J dropped 6; count of bases not matched to a gene: 20. The CDR3 is CASSPIVDNSGLRDTQYF. DNA for the CDR3: TGTGCCAGCAGCCCCATAGTCGATAATAGCGGGCTTCGGGATACGCAGTATTTT.

The chain links TRBV19 to TRBJ1-5, with TRBD1 identical over 10 bases. This CDR3 is built from 18 residues. The trim removed 1 base at V and 4 bases at J, leaving 10 bases unmatched. Germline assignment: CDR1 LNHDA and CDR2 SQIVND (reference sequence). Here the CDR3 reads CASSIVRQGANRNQPQHF. The CDR3 DNA reads as TGTGCCAGTAGTATAGTCCGACAGGGGGCTAACAGGAATCAGCCCCAGCATTTT.

This clone was seen only once. V gene TRBV5-1 combines with J gene TRBJ2-4, with 7 bases lining up with TRBD1. The CDR3 spans 14 residues. V was pared by 3 bases and J by 5 bases, with 5 bases of the junction left unmatched. CDR1 is SGHRS, CDR2 YFSETQ, per germline. CDR3 nucleotides: TGCGCCAGCAGCTCCAGGACAGGCGAAAACATTCAGTACTTC. It codes for CASSSRTGENIQYF.

This clone was counted between two and nine times. The CDR3 DNA is TGTGCCAGCTCATCCCAACAGGGAGTGGTTGGCTACACCTTC. Its protein is CASSSQQGVVGYTF. The genes are TRBV18 and TRBJ1-2, with D perhaps matching TRBD1 (6 bases). The V gene's germline CDR1 is KGHSH and CDR2 LQKENI. Trimming cost V 5 bases and J 7 bases, with 17 bases left between them. CDR3 length: 14 amino acids.

V is TRBV27 and J is TRBJ2-1, with D perhaps TRBD2 (6 bases). The germline CDR1 and CDR2 sequences are MNHEY and SMNVEV (reference sequence). V was clipped by 0 bases and J by 8 bases, with 11 bases between them. The CDR3 runs to 14 residues. The CDR3 DNA is TGTGCCAGCAGTTTATCGAGTGCTAGCGATGAGCAGTTCTTC. This gives the protein CASSLSSASDEQFF.

A single count supports this clone. J is TRBJ1-3 and V is TRBV11-2; D is uncertain. This CDR3 has 14 amino acids. V was clipped by 3 bases and J by 0 bases, with 6 bases between them. Germline CDR1 is SGHAT and CDR2 is FQNNGV. CDR3 protein: CASSFTGSGNTIYF. CDR3 bases: TGTGCCAGCAGCTTTACGGGCTCTGGAAACACCATATATTTT. Looking up the rest from reference TRBV11-2 and TRBJ1-3 gives the full variable domain: EAGVAQSPRYKIIEKRQSVAFWCNPISGHATLYWYQQILGQGPKLLIQFQNNGVVDDSQLPKDRFSAERLKGVDSTLKIQPAKLEDSAVYLCASSFTGSGNTIYFGEGSWLTVV.

The rearrangement links TRBV6-5 to TRBJ1-6, with 10 bases fitting TRBD1. The CDR3 totals 14 residues. V shed 7 bases and J 8 bases; nucleotides not matched to a gene: 5. CDR1 MNHEY and CDR2 SVGAGI come from the germline V gene. The CDR3 is CASTRDRGYSPLHF. The CDR3 DNA reads as TGTGCCAGCACCAGGGACAGGGGATATTCACCCCTCCACTTT.

V usage is TRBV18 and J usage is TRBJ2-1; 10 bases agree with TRBD2. Germline values: CDR1 KGHSH, CDR2 LQKENI. The CDR3 has 15 residues. J lost 15 bases, V lost 0 bases, and 11 bases had no gene match. CDR3 nucleotides: TGTGCCAGCTCACCACCGGGGTCTAGCGGGGGAGTGTTGTTCTTC. The encoded protein is CASSPPGSSGGVLFF.

The chain has TRBV7-2 and TRBJ1-2, with 8 positions matching TRBD1. CDR3 length equals 14 residues. V lost 4 bases to trimming and J lost 4 bases; unmatched junction nucleotides: 5. CDR1 and CDR2 from the germline V gene are SGHTA and FQGNSA. CDR3 sequence: CASSSGTGSYGYTF. CDR3 DNA sequence: TGTGCCAGCAGCTCAGGGACAGGCTCCTATGGCTACACCTTC.

The chain employs TRBV7-2 and TRBJ1-6; the D is unclear. Trimming left V 5 bases short and J 12 bases short, with 17 bases between. This CDR3 is 14 amino acids long. CDR1 is SGHTA and CDR2 is FQGNSA in the germline V gene. CDR3 region: CASSVRVSEGPLHF. As DNA, the CDR3 is TGTGCCAGCAGCGTCCGGGTCTCGGAAGGACCCCTCCACTTT.

This clone appeared once. This chain uses TRBV4-1 with TRBJ2-7; tentatively, D is TRBD2 (5 bases). Trimming took 3 bases from V and 5 from J, leaving 14 bases between them. CDR1 MGHRA and CDR2 YSYEKL come from the germline V gene. This CDR3 comprises 14 residues. The CDR3 here is CASSHGVTVHEQYF. The CDR3, as DNA: TGCGCCAGCAGCCACGGGGTTACAGTCCACGAGCAGTACTTC.

This rearrangement joins TRBV24-1 to TRBJ2-7; D gene unclear. CDR1 KGHDR and CDR2 SFDVKD come from the germline V gene. This CDR3 spans 12 amino acids. Trimming left V 5 bases short and J 0 bases short, with 4 bases between. CDR3 loop: CATSGGSYEQYF. CDR3 DNA: TGTGCCACCAGTGGCGGCTCCTACGAGCAGTACTTC.

The rearrangement links TRBV7-2 to TRBJ2-3; D not certain. The CDR3 totals 15 residues. The germline V gene has CDR1 SGHTA and CDR2 FQGNSA. V lost 1 base, J lost 2 bases, and 10 bases lay in between. DNA for the CDR3: TGTGCCAGCAGCTTAGTTTTCTCCCCCACAGATACGCAGTATTTT. It specifies CASSLVFSPTDTQYF.

The chain employs TRBV7-3 and TRBJ1-1; D is ambiguous. Germline V gives CDR1 SGHTA, CDR2 FQGTGA. The CDR3 runs to 13 residues. V was clipped by 0 bases and J by 8 bases, with 10 bases between them. Here the CDR3 DNA reads TGTGCCAGCAGCTTAACGTTCCGCACAGAAGCTTTCTTT. Translating gives CASSLTFRTEAFF.

The chain is built from TRBV21-1 and TRBJ1-1; the D call TRBD1 from the table was never checked on the DNA. TRBV21-1 counts as a pseudogene. CDR3 length: 19 residues. The CDR3 DNA is TGTGCCAGCAGCAATGCTCCCCTTGGACAGGGGGATCACGGTACTGAAGCTTTCTTT. As protein: CASSNAPLGQGDHGTEAFF.

Comments on this clone: The same CDR3 arises from other DNA sequences in this sample as well. This rearrangement joins TRBV5-1 to TRBJ1-1; 9 positions match TRBD1. V was pared by 2 bases and J by 4 bases, with 3 bases of the junction left unmatched. The CDR3 is 14 amino acids. Germline CDR1 reads SGHRS; CDR2 reads YFSETQ. This CDR3 is CASSLQGALTEAFF. CDR3 bases: TGCGCCAGCAGCTTACAGGGGGCCCTCACTGAAGCTTTCTTT.

This chain connects TRBV5-1 to TRBJ1-3; possible D gene TRBD1, 6 bases. The CDR3 covers 15 residues. Germline loops: CDR1 SGHRS, CDR2 YFSETQ. Trimming stripped 4 bases from V and 4 bases from J, with 15 bases between. The CDR3 here is CASSPRPGAGNTIYF. The DNA for the CDR3 is TGCGCCAGCAGCCCCAGACCAGGGGCCGGAAACACCATATATTTT.

The chain has TRBV9 and TRBJ2-1; TRBD2 is a possible D gene (6 bases). The CDR3 length is 16 residues. Germline-derived CDR1 and CDR2 are SGDLS and YYNGEE. Trimming cost V 0 bases and J 8 bases, with 18 bases left between them. The CDR3 sequence: CASSVEGLGGSDEQFF. CDR3 nucleotide sequence: TGTGCCAGCAGCGTAGAGGGACTGGGTGGTTCGGATGAGCAGTTCTTC. The whole variable domain, filled in from reference TRBV9 and TRBJ2-1, reads DSGVTQTPKHLITATGQRVTLRCSPRSGDLSVYWYQQSLDQGLQFLIQYYNGEERAKGNILERFSAQQFPDLHSELNLSSLELGDSALYFCASSVEGLGGSDEQFFGPGTRLTVL.